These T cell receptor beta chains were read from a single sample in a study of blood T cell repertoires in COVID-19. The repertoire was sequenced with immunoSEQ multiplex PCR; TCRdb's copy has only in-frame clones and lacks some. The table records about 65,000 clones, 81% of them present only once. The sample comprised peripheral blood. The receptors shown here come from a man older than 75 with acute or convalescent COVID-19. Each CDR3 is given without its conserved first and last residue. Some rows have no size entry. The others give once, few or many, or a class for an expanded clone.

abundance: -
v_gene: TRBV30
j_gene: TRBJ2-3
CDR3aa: AWSPRGDTQY

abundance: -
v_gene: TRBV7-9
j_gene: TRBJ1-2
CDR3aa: ASTPSPGQGAYGYT

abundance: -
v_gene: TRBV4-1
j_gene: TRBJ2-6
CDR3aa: ASSQVPGQGSSGANVLT

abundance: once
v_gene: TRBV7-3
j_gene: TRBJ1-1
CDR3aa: ASSLTGTSNTEAF

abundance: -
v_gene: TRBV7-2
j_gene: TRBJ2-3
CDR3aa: ASRSGGQRGGTDTQY

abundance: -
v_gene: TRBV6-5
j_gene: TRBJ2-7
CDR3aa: ASSSRTSGVVQY

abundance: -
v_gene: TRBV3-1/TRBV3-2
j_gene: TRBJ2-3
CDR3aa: ASISSQGSTDTQY

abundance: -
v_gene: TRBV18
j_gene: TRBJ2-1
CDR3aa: ASSRTGNNEQF

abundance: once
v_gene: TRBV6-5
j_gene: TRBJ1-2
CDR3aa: ASTQGGQLYGYT

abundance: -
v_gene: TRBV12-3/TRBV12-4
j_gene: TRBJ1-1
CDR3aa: ASRGQPGTEAF

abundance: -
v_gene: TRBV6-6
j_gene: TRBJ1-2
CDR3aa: ASLGDGYGYT

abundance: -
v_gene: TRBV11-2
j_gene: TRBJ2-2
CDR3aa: ASSFQGARTGELF

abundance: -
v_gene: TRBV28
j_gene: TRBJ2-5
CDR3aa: ASNQGKETQY

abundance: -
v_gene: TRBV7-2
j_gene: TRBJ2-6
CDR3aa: ASSLQAGGISGANVLT

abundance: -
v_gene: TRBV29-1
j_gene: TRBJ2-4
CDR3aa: SVLAGTGSGGNIQY

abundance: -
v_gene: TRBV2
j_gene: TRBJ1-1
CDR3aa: ASSPQGRNTEAF

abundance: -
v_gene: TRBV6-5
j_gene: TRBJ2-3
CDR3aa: ASSYSGGITDTQY

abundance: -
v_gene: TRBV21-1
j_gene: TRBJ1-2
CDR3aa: ASSKVGGQGAFNYGYT

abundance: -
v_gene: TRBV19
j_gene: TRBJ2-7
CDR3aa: ASSTGQAFSYEQY

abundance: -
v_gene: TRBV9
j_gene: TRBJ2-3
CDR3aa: ASSVGGGSDTQY

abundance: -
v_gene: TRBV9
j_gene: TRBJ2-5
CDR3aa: ASSVGFGGAAETQY

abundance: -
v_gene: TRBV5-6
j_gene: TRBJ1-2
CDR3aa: ASSPTDRVNYGYT

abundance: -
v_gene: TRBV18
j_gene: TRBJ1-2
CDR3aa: ASSPQDSYGYT

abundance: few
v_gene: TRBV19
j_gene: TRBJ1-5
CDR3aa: ASSVGRRGGNQPQH

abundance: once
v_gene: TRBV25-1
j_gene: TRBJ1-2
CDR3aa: ASSGGVLDRYGYT

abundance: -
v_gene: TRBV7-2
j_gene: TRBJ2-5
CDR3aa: ASSFQDQETQY

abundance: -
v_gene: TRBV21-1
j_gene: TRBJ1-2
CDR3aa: ASSEVGDRGLRHGYT

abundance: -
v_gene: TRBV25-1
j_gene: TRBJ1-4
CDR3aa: ASAPVGTATNEKLF

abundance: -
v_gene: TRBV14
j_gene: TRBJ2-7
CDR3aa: ASSHSQGEGYEQY

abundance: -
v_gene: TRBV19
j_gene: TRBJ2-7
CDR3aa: ASSSGDGGAEQY

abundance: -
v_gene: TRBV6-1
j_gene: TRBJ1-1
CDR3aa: ASSEYGGAF

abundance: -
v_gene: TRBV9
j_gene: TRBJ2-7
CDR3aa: ASSVESRAYEQY

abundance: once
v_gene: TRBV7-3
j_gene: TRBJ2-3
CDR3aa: ASSLSNGDPQY

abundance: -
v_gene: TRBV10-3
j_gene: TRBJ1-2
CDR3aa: AISEPQGGSGGYT

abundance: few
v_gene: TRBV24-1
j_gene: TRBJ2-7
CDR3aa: ATSGTGSYEQY

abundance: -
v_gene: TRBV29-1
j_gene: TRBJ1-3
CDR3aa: SVDSVNTIY

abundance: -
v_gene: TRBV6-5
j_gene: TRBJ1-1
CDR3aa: ASCINTITEAF

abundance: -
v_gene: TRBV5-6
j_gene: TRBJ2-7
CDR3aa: ASSLPGQSYEQY

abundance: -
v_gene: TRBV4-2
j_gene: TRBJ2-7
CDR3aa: ASSQGVTLSGYEQY

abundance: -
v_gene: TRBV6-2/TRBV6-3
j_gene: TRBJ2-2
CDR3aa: ATSGGASTGELF

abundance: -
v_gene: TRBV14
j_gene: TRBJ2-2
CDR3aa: ASSNQGARVGELF